The sequence of this T cell receptor beta chain was determined in a study of blood T cell repertoires in COVID-19. V lost 3 bases and J lost 4, with 9 bases in between. The CDR3 has 13 amino acids. Germline loops: CDR1 KGHSH, CDR2 LQKENI. Study processing details: The assay estimated nucleated cells by amplifying reference gene primers. Generated by immunoSEQ multiplex PCR, the TCRdb table keeps only in-frame clones and is missing some. That table is the source of V, J and clone size, and D and trimming were worked out from the DNA. This repertoire shows more than 65,000 clones, more than 60% found once; its top ten account for around 20%.

Sequencing was performed on peripheral blood. This TCR came from a woman aged 80 or older with active or convalescent COVID-19. The rearrangement links TRBV18 to TRBJ1-2; tentatively, D is TRBD1 (6 bases). CDR3 nucleotide sequence: TGTGCCAGCTCACCCGGGACACGCTATGGCTACACCTTC. This sequence encodes CASSPGTRYGYTF.